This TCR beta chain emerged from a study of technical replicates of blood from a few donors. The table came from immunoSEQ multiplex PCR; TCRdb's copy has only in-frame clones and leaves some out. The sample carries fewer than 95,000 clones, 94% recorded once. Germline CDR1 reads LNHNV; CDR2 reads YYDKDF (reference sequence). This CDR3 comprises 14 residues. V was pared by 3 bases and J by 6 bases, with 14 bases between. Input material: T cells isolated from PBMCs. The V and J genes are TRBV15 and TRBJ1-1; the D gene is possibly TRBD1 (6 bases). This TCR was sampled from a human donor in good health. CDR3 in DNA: TGTGCCACCAGCAGCACACGGACAGCGGCTGAAGCTTTCTTT. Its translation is CATSSTRTAAEAFF. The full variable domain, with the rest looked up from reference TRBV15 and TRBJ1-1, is DAMVIQNPRYQVTQFGKPVTLSCSQTLNHNVMYWYQQKSSQAPKLLFHYYDKDFNNEADTPDNFQSRRPNTSFCFLDIRSPGLGDTAMYLCATSSTRTAAEAFFGQGTRLTVV.